Given below is one T cell receptor beta chain in context. Its antigen is not known. These data come from a study of T cell responses to AZD1222 COVID-19 vaccine. Using immunoSEQ multiplex PCR, the repertoire was profiled, and TCRdb retains in-frame clones only, with some absent. The profile shows about 110,000 clones, 85% to 90% of them singletons. This CDR3 contains 15 residues. Trimming cost V 10 bases and J 2 bases; bases outside gene matches: 11. Looked up from germline, CDR1 is MNHEY and CDR2 is SMNVEV (reference sequence). The study's findings and limits: Donors were largely white British and mainly female; clonal diversity was possibly underestimated.

This material consisted of peripheral blood, taken on day 0 of AZD1222 vaccination. The chain has TRBV27 and TRBJ1-2; 9 bases agree with TRBD1. This clonotype was sampled from an adult in good health. CDR3 bases: TGTGCCACCAAACAGGGGGCGACCGGAAACTATGGCTACACCTTC. Its protein is CATKQGATGNYGYTF.